This T cell receptor beta chain comes out of a study of STAT5B mutations in CD4+ large granular lymphocyte leukemia. Findings and caveats of the study: Patient CD4-sorted repertoires looked more clonal than healthy CD4+ repertoires, even without putative leukemic clones. Main leukemic clonotypes were patient-specific, but 20% to 25% appeared at low frequency elsewhere.

Sequencing was at survey level. Authors' methods: Productive clonotypes were detectable down to 2.59 x 10-5 frequency. Libraries were prepared by immunoSEQ multiplex PCR; TCRdb keeps only in-frame clonotypes and omits some of them. V and J calls and clone size are those listed in that table; D and trimming were worked out from the DNA. The data show approximately 35,000 clones, 65% to 70% seen once. Of note for this clone: Its cognate antigen is unknown.

Per germline, CDR1 SGHDT and CDR2 YYEEEE. Trimming stripped 3 bases from V and 4 bases from J, with 13 bases between. The CDR3 runs to 15 residues. This TCR derives from a human donor in good health. This chain uses TRBV5-6 with TRBJ1-4; a weak D match, TRBD1 (5 bases). The sequencing sample was made of CD4+ T cells from blood buffy coats. The CDR3 region is CASSWQGALNEKLFF. In DNA, the CDR3 is TGTGCCAGCAGCTGGCAGGGTGCCCTTAATGAAAAACTGTTTTTT. The whole variable domain, remainder taken from reference TRBV5-6 and TRBJ1-4, is DAGVTQSPTHLIKTRGQQVTLRCSPKSGHDTVSWYQQALGQGPQFIFQYYEEEERQRGNFPDRFSGHQFPNYSSELNVNALLLGDSALYLCASSWQGALNEKLFFGSGTQLSVL.